This entry lists 10 T cell receptor beta chains sequenced from one sample in a study of cytomegalovirus exposure and HLA in healthy donors. A multiplex PCR was run with 60 Vbeta primers and 13 Jbeta primers. Libraries were prepared by immunoSEQ multiplex PCR; TCRdb keeps only in-frame clonotypes and omits some of them. Its listing shows under 40,000 clones. The source material was PBMCs. The origin of the receptors is a woman aged 40 to 50 in good health and CMV-seropositive.

The chain recombines TRBV4-1 with TRBJ1-1; D is perhaps TRBD1 (6 bases). This CDR3 is built from 14 residues. V shed 1 base and J shed 3 bases, with 9 bases lying between them. CDR1 is MGHRA and CDR2 is YSYEKL in the germline V gene. The CDR3 region is CASSQAQGYTEAFF. As DNA, the CDR3 is TGCGCCAGCAGCCAAGCACAGGGCTACACTGAAGCTTTCTTT.

The chain is built from TRBV7-8 and TRBJ1-5, with no clear D. There are 14 residues in the CDR3. V was trimmed by 3 bases and J by 5 bases, leaving 11 bases between them. CDR1 and CDR2 (germline): SGHVS, FQNEAQ. The CDR3 sequence: CASSFSGSDQPQHF. The CDR3 DNA reads as TGTGCCAGCAGCTTCTCGGGGAGTGATCAGCCCCAGCATTTT.

CDR3 amino acids: CASSDPGSPYYGYTF. Here the CDR3 DNA reads TGTGCCAGCAGTGACCCTGGCAGTCCATACTATGGCTACACCTTC. The V call is TRBV6-1, the J call TRBJ1-2; D unresolved. V lost 3 bases and J 3 bases, leaving 14 bases between the germline ends. This CDR3 has 15 amino acids. Per germline, CDR1 MNHNS and CDR2 SASEGT.

CDR3 sequence reads: CASNTRGYEQYF. In nucleotides, the CDR3 is TGTGCCAGTAACACTAGAGGCTACGAGCAGTACTTC. The genes are TRBV19 and TRBJ2-7; D is perhaps TRBD2 (5 bases). V lost 7 bases and J 3 bases, leaving 10 bases between the germline ends. The germline V gene encodes CDR1 LNHDA and CDR2 SQIVND (reference sequence). This CDR3 region has 12 residues.

The CDR3 here is CASEGLSSGRPSGYNEQFF. In nucleotides, the CDR3 is TGTGCCAGTGAGGGGTTGAGTAGCGGGAGGCCCAGTGGCTACAATGAGCAGTTCTTC. The chain recombines TRBV19 with TRBJ2-1, with 10 positions matching TRBD2. The J segment lost 3 bases and the V segment lost 8 bases, leaving 19 bases of the junction unmatched. The CDR3 is made up of 19 amino acids. CDR1 is LNHDA, CDR2 SQIVND, per germline (reference sequence).

The gene calls are TRBV29-1 and TRBJ2-7, with 7 bases aligning to TRBD1. CDR1 SQVTM and CDR2 ANQGSEA come from the germline V gene. This CDR3 is built from 12 residues. V lost 7 bases, J lost 5 bases, and 8 bases stayed unmatched. CDR3 bases: TGCAGCGGCGCCACAGGGGTTAACGAGCAGTACTTC. Amino acid sequence: CSGATGVNEQYF.

The rearrangement uses TRBV5-1 and TRBJ1-3; the D is unclear. CDR3 size: 15 residues. CDR1 and CDR2 from the germline V gene are SGHRS and YFSETQ. The ends were cut back, 1 base at V and 0 bases at J, with 8 bases in the middle. For the CDR3, the DNA is TGCGCCAGCAGCTTGCAGGTTGGCTCTGGAAACACCATATATTTT. Its translation is CASSLQVGSGNTIYF.

V gene TRBV5-1 combines with J gene TRBJ1-4, with TRBD1 matching 8 bases. V shed 1 base, J shed 8 bases, and the junction held 10 bases outside the gene matches. The CDR3 sequence is 16 residues long. Germline V gives CDR1 SGHRS, CDR2 YFSETQ. Here the CDR3 reads CASSLNEQGVGEKLFF. The CDR3 DNA sequence: TGCGCCAGCAGCTTGAACGAACAGGGGGTGGGAGAAAAACTGTTTTTT. The full variable domain, completed using reference TRBV5-1 and TRBJ1-4, is KAGVTQTPRYLIKTRGQQVTLSCSPISGHRSVSWYQQTPGQGLQFLFEYFSETQRNKGNFPGRFSGRQFSNSRSEMNVSTLELGDSALYLCASSLNEQGVGEKLFFGSGTQLSVL.

The rearrangement links TRBV2 to TRBJ1-4; tentatively, D is TRBD1 (5 bases). The CDR3 runs 14 residues. CDR1 is SNHLY, CDR2 FYNNEI, per germline. Trimming took off 0 bases at V and 8 bases at J, with 10 bases between the two ends. This CDR3 reads CASSEAEGREKLFF. The CDR3 DNA reads as TGTGCCAGCAGTGAAGCAGAGGGGAGGGAAAAACTGTTTTTT.

V is TRBV5-4 and J is TRBJ2-5; 9 nucleotides match TRBD2. Germline values: CDR1 SGHNT, CDR2 YYREEE (reference sequence). Unmatched junction bases numbered 9, after V lost 7 bases and J lost 5 bases. The CDR3 sequence is 14 residues long. Written as DNA, the CDR3 is TGTGCCAGCGGAGCGGGAGGCTTTCAGGAGACCCAGTACTTC. It encodes CASGAGGFQETQYF.